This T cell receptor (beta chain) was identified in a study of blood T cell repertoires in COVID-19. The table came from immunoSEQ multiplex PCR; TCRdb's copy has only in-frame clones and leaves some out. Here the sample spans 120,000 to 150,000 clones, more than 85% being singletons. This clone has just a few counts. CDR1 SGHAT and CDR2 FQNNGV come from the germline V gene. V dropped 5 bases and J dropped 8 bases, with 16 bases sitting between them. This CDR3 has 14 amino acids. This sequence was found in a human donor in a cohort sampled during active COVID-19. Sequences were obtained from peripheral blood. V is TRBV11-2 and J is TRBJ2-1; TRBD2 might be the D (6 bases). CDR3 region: CASSPRWGGDEQFF. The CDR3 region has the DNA TGTGCCAGCAGCCCACGATGGGGCGGGGATGAGCAGTTCTTC.